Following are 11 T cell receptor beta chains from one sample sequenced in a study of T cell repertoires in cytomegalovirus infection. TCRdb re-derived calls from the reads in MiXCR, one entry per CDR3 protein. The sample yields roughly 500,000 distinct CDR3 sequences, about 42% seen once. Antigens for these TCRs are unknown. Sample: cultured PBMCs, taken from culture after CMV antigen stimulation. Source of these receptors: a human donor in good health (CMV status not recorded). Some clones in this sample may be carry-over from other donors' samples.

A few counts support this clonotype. CDR3: CASSLRREDEQYF. The DNA for the CDR3 is TGTGCCAGCAGCTTAAGGCGGGAGGACGAGCAGTACTTC. The gene calls are TRBV11-2 and TRBJ2-7; 8 bases fit TRBD2. The CDR3 is 13 amino acids. The V gene end was trimmed by 2 bases and the J gene end by 5 bases; junction bases not matched to a gene: 2. Germline V gene sequence: CDR1 SGHAT, CDR2 FQNNGV.

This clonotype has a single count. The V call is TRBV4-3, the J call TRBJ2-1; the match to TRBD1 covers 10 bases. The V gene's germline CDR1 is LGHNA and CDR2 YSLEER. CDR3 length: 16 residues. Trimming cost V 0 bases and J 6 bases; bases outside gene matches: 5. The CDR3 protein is CASSQDPRTGGNEQFF. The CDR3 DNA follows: TGCGCCAGCAGCCAAGATCCCCGGACAGGGGGCAATGAGCAGTTCTTC.

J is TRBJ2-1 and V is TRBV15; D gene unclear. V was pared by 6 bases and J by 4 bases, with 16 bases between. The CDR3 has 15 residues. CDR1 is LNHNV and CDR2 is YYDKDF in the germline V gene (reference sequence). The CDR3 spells CATSTSWTPYNEQFF. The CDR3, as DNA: TGTGCCACCAGTACCTCGTGGACCCCTTACAATGAGCAGTTCTTC.

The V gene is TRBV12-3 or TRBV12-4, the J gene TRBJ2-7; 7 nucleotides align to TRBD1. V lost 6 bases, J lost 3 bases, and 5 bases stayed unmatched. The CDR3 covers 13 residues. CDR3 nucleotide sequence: TGTGCCAGCAGACAGGGGACCCTCTACGAGCAGTACTTC. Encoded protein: CASRQGTLYEQYF.

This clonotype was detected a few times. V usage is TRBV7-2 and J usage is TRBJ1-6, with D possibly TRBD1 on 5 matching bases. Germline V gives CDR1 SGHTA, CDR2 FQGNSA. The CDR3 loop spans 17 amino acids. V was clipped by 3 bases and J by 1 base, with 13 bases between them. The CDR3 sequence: CASSLDFRVSYNSPLHF. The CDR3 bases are TGTGCCAGCAGCTTGGATTTCAGGGTATCCTATAATTCACCCCTCCACTTT.

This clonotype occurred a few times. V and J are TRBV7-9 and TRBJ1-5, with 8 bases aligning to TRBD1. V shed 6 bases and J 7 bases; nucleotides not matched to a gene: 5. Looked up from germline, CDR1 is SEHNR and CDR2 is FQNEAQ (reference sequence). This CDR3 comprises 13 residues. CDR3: CASSPQGGQPQHF. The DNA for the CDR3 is TGTGCCAGCAGTCCACAGGGGGGGCAGCCCCAGCATTTT.

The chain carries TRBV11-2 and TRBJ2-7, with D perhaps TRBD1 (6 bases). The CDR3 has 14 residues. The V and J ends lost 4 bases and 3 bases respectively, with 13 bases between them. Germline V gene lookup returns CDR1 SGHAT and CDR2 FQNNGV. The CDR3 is CASSSTGTSYEQYF. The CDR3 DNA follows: TGTGCCAGCAGCTCTACCGGGACAAGCTACGAGCAGTACTTC.

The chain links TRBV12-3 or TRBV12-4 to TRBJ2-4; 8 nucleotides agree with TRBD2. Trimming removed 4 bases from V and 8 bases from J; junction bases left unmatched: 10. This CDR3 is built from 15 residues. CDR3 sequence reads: CASSSIAGIGDIQYF. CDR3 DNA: TGTGCCAGCAGTTCCATAGCGGGAATTGGAGACATTCAGTACTTC.

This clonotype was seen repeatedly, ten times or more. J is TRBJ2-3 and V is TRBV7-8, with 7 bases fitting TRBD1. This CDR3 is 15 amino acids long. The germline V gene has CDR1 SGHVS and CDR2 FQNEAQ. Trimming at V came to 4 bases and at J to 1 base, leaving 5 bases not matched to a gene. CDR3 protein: CASSSHTGGTDTQYF. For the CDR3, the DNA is TGTGCCAGCAGCTCCCATACAGGGGGCACAGATACGCAGTATTTT.

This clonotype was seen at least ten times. The CDR3 nucleotides are TGTGCCAGCAACCCAGCGGGGGCTCGGGATACGCAGTATTTT. Its translation: CASNPAGARDTQYF. The chain uses TRBV7-2 and TRBJ2-3, with 8 bases aligning to TRBD2. The CDR3 sequence is 14 residues long. The ends lost 7 bases at V and 6 bases at J; junction bases unmatched: 9. The germline CDR1 and CDR2 sequences are SGHTA and FQGNSA. The full variable domain, its missing parts supplied by reference TRBV7-2 and TRBJ2-3, is GAGVSQSPSNKVTEKGKDVELRCDPISGHTALYWYRQSLGQGLEFLIYFQGNSAPDKSGLPSDRFSAERTGGSVSTLTIQRTQQEDSAVYLCASNPAGARDTQYFGPGTRLTVL.

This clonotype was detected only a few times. This CDR3 is CASSRFSTGRVSEKLFF. The CDR3 bases are TGTGCCAGCAGTCGATTCTCTACAGGGCGAGTGAGCGAAAAACTGTTTTTT. The chain joins TRBV27 to TRBJ1-4; tentatively, D is TRBD1 (6 bases). The CDR3 totals 17 residues. Trimming removed 5 bases from V and 8 bases from J, with 24 bases in between. Germline-derived CDR1 and CDR2 are MNHEY and SMNVEV (reference sequence).